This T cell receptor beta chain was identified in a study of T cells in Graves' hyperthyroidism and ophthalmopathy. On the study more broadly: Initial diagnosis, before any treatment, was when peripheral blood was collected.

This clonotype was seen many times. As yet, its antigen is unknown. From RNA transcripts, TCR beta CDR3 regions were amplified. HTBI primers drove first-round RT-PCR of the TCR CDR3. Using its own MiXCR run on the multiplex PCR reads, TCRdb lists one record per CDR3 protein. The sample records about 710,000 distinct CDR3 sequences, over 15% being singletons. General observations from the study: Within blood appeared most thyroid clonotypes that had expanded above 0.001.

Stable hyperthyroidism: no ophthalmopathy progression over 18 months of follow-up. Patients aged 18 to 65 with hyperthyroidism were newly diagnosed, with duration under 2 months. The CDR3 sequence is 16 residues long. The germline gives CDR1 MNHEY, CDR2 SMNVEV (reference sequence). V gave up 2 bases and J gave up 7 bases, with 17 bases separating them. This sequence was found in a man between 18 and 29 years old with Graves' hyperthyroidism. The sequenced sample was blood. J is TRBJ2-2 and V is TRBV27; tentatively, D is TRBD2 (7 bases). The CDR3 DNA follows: TGTGCCAGCAGTTTACAGGGAGGGGGTTGGGACGGGGAGCTGTTTTTT. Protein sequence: CASSLQGGGWDGELFF.